This T cell receptor (beta chain) was captured in a study of T cell therapy after organ transplantation. On this clone itself: Its antigen is as yet unknown.

Sequencing was performed with immunoSEQ multiplex PCR; in TCRdb, only in-frame clones are kept and a portion is missing. The sample comprises fewer than 25,000 clones, roughly 84% of which are singletons, and under 45% rests with the top ten. The CDR3 totals 12 residues. Germline trimming cut 9 bases from V and 8 bases from J; bases unmatched to any gene: 6. Looked up from germline, CDR1 is LNHDA and CDR2 is SQIVND (reference sequence). Time point here: 20-29 weeks after completion of therapy. This TCR was recovered from a human patient who had received a solid organ transplant and had CMV disease. The graft donor may have contributed some T cells. Sequenced material: CD8+ T cells from blood, taken after autologous CMV-specific T cell therapy. The rearrangement joins TRBV19 to TRBJ1-4; 7 positions match TRBD1. CDR3 sequence (DNA): TGTGCCAGCAACCAGGGGGTCGAAAAACTGTTTTTT. It specifies CASNQGVEKLFF.